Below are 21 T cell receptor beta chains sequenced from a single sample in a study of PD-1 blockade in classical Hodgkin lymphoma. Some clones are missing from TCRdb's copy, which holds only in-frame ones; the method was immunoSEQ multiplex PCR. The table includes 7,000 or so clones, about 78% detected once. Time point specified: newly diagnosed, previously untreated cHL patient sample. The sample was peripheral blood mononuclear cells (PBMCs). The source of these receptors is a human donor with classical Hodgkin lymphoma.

The CDR3 reads CASSSQDHPYNSPLHF. The CDR3 DNA sequence: TGTGCCAGCAGTTCCCAGGATCATCCCTATAATTCACCCCTCCACTTT. This chain links TRBV6-6 with TRBJ1-6; D gene uncertain. The V gene lost 4 bases and the J gene lost 2 bases, with 12 bases spanning the gap. The CDR3 has 16 residues. CDR1 is MNHNY and CDR2 is SVGAGI in the germline V gene (reference sequence).

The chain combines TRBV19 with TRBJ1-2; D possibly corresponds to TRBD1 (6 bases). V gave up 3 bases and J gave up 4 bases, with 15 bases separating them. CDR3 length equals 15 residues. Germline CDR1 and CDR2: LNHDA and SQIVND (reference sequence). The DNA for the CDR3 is TGTGCCAGTAGTATTATGGCAGGGGAATCCTATGGCTACACCTTC. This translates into CASSIMAGESYGYTF.

The CDR3 DNA reads TGTGCCAGAAGCTCCCGGAATATGATCGTGCGTAATTCACCCCTCCACTTT. Protein sequence: CARSSRNMIVRNSPLHF. V is TRBV5-3 and J is TRBJ1-6; D not certain. TRBV5-3 is an ORF, with its function uncertain. V was pared by 3 bases and J by 6 bases, with 19 bases between. This CDR3 comprises 17 residues.

CDR3 nucleotide sequence: TGTGCCAGCAGCCAAGATGTAGGCTCCGGTGGAGATACGCAGTATTTT. It translates to CASSQDVGSGGDTQYF. The J gene is TRBJ2-3, the V gene TRBV4-2; no clear D. Deletions cut 0 bases from V and 5 bases from J, with 15 bases between. This CDR3 has 16 amino acids. CDR1 and CDR2 from the germline V gene are LGHNA and YNFKEQ.

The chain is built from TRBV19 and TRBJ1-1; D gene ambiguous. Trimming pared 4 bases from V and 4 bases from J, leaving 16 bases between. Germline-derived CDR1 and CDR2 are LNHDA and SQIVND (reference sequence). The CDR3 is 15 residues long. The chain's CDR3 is CASSRETSGITEAFF. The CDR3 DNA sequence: TGTGCCAGTAGTAGGGAGACCTCGGGGATCACTGAAGCTTTCTTT.

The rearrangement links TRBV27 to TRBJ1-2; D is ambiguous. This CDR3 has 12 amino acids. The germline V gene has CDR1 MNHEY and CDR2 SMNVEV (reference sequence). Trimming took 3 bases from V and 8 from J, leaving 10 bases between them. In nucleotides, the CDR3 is TGTGCCAGCAGTTTTGGGTTGCAGGGCTACACCTTC. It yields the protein CASSFGLQGYTF.

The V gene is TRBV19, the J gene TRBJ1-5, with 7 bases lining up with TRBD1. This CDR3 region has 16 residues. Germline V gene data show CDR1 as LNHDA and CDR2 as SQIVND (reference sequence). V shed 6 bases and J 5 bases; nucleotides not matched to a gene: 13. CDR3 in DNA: TGTGCCAGTAGGGACAGGCTAAGGGGAAGCGATCAGCCCCAGCATTTT. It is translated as CASRDRLRGSDQPQHF.

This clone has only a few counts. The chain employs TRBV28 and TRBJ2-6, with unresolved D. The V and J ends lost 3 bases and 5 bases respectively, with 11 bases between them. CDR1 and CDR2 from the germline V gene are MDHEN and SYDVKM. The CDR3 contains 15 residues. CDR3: CASSLTQSRANVLTF. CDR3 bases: TGTGCCAGCAGTTTGACACAAAGTCGGGCCAACGTCCTGACTTTC.

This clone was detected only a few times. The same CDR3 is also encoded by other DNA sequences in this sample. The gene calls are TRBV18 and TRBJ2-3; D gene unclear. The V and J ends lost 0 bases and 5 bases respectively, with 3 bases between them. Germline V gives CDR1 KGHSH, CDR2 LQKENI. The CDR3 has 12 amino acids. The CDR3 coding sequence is TGTGCCAGCTCACCACCGGGAGATACGCAGTATTTT. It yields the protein CASSPPGDTQYF.

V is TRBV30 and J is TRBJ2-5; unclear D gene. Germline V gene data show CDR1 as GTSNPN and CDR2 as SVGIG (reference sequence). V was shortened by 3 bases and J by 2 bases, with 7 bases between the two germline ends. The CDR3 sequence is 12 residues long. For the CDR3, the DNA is TGTGCCTGGAGCCTCGGTCAAGAGACCCAGTACTTC. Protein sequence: CAWSLGQETQYF.

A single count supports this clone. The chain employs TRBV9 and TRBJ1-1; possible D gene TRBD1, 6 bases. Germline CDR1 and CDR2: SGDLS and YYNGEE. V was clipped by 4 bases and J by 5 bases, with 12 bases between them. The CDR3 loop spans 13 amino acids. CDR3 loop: CASSLGGGTEAFF. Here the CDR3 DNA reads TGTGCCAGCAGCCTCGGAGGGGGGACTGAAGCTTTCTTT. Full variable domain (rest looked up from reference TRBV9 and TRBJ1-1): DSGVTQTPKHLITATGQRVTLRCSPRSGDLSVYWYQQSLDQGLQFLIQYYNGEERAKGNILERFSAQQFPDLHSELNLSSLELGDSALYFCASSLGGGTEAFFGQGTRLTVV.

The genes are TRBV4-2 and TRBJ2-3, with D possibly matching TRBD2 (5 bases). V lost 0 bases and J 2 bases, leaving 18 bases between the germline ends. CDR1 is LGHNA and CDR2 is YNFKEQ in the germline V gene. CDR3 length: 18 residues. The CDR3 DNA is TGTGCCAGCAGCCAAGAGGTTGTCGGGAACTACTCCACAGATACGCAGTATTTT. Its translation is CASSQEVVGNYSTDTQYF.

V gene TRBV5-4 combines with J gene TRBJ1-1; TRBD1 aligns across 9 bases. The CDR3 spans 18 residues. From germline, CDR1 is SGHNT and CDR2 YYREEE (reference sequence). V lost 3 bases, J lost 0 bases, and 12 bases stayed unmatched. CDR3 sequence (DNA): TGTGCCAGCAGCTCCAGCGTGGGACAGGGACCACTGAACACTGAAGCTTTCTTT. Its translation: CASSSSVGQGPLNTEAFF.

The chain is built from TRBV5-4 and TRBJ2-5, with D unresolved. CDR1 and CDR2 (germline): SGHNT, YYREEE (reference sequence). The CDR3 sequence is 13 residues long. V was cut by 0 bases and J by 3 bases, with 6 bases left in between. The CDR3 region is CASSLALEETQYF. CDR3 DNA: TGTGCCAGCAGCTTGGCCTTGGAAGAGACCCAGTACTTC.

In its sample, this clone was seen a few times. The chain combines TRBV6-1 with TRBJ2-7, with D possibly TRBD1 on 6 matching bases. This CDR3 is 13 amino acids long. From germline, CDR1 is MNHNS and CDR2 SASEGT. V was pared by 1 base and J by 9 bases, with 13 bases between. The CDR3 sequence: CASSEEYRDGQYF. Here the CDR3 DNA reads TGTGCCAGCAGTGAAGAGTACAGGGACGGGCAGTACTTC.

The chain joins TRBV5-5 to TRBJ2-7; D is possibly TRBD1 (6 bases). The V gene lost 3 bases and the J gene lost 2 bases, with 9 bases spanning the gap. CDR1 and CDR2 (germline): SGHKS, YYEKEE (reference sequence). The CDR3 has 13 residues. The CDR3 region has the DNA TGTGCCAGCAGCTGGGACATTACCTACGAGCAGTACTTC. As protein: CASSWDITYEQYF.

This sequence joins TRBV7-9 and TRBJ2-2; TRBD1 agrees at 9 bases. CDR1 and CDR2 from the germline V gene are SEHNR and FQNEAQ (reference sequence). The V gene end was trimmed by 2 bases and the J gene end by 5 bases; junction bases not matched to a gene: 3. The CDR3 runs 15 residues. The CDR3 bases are TGTGCCAGCAGCTTACGACAGGGGGAAACCGGGGAGCTGTTTTTT. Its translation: CASSLRQGETGELFF.

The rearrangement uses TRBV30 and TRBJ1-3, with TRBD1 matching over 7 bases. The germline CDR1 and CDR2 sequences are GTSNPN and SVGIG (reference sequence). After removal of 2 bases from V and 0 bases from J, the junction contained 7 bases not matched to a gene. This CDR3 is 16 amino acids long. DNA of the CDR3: TGTGCCTGGAGTTCCCCTCAGGGGGGCTCTGGAAACACCATATATTTT. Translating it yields CAWSSPQGGSGNTIYF.

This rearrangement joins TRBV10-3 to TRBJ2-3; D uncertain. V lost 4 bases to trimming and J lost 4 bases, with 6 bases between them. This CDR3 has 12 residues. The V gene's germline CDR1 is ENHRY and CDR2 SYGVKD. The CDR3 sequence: CAISVDSDTQYF. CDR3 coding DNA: TGTGCCATCAGTGTAGACTCAGATACGCAGTATTTT.

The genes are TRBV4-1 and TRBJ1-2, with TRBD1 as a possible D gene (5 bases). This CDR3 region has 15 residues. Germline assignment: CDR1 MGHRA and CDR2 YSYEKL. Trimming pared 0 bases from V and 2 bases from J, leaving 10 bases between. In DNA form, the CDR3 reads TGCGCCAGCAGCCAAGATCCGACAGCCAACTATGGCTACACCTTC. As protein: CASSQDPTANYGYTF.

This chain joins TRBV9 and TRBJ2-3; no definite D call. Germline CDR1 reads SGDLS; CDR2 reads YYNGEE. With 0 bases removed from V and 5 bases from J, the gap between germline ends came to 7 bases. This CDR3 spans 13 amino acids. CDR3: CASSVASGDTQYF. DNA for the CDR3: TGTGCCAGCAGCGTAGCTAGTGGAGATACGCAGTATTTT.